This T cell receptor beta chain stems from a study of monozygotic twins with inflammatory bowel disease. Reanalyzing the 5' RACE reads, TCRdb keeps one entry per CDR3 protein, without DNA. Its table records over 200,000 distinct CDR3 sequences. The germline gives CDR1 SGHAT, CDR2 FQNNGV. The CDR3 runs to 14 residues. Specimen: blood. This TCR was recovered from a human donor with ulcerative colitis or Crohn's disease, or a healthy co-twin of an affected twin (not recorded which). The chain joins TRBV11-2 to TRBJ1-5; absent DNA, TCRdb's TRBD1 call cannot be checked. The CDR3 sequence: CASSLGQGYQPQHF.